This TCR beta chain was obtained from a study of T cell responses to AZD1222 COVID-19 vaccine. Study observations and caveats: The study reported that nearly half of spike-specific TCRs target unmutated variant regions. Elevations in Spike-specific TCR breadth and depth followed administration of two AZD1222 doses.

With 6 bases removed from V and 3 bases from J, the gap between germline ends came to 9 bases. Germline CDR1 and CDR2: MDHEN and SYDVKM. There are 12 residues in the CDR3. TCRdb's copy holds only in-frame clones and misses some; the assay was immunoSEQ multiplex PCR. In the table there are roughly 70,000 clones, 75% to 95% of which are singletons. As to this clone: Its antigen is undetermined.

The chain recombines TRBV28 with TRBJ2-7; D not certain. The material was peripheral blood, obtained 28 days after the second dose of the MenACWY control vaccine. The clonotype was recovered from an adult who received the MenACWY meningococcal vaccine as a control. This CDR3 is CASSLPLYEQYF. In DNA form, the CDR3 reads TGTGCCAGCAGCCTCCCGCTCTACGAGCAGTACTTC.